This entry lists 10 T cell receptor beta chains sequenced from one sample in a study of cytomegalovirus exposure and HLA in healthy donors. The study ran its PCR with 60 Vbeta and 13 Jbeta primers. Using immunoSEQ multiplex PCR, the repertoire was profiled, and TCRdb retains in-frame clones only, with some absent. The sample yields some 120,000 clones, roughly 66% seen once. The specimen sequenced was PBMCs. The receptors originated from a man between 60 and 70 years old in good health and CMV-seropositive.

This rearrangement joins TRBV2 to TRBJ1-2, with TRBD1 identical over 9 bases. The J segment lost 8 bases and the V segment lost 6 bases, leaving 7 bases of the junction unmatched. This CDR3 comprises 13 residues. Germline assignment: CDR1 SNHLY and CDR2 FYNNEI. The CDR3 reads CASSRGQGNGYTF. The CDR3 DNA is TGTGCCAGCAGCCGGGGACAGGGTAACGGCTACACCTTC.

CDR3: CASSLDTSLHF. CDR3 coding DNA: TGTGCCAGCAGCTTGGATACATCCCTCCACTTT. The chain recombines TRBV5-5 with TRBJ1-6; D unclear. Germline V lookup: CDR1 SGHKS, CDR2 YYEKEE (reference sequence). The CDR3 length is 11 residues. V lost 0 bases and J 14 bases, leaving 6 bases between the germline ends.

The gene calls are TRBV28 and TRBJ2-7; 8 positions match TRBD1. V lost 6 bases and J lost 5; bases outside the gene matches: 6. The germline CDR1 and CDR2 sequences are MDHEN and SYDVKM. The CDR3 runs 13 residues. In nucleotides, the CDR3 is TGTGCCAGCAGGCCGGACAGGGTCCACGAGCAGTACTTC. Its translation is CASRPDRVHEQYF. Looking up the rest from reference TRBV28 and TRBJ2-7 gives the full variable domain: DVKVTQSSRYLVKRTGEKVFLECVQDMDHENMFWYRQDPGLGLRLIYFSYDVKMKEKGDIPEGYSVSREKKERFSLILESASTNQTSMYLCASRPDRVHEQYFGPGTRLTVT.

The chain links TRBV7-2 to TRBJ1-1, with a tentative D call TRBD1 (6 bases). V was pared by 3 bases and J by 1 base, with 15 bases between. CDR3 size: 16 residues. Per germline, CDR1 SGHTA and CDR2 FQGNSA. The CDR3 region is CASSFRQALGNTEAFF. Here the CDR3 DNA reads TGTGCCAGCAGCTTTCGACAGGCATTAGGGAACACTGAAGCTTTCTTT.

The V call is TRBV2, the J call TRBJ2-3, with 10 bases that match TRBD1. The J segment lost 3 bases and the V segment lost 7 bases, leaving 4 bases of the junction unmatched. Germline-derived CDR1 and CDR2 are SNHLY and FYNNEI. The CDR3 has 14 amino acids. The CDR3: CASMRTGGTDTQYF. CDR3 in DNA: TGTGCCAGCATGAGGACAGGGGGTACAGATACGCAGTATTTT.

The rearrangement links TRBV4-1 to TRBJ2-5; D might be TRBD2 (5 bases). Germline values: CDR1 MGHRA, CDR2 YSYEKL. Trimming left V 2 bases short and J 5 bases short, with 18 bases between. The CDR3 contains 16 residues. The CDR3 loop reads CASSQSWTATGETQYF. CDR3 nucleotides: TGCGCCAGCAGCCAATCCTGGACTGCGACGGGGGAGACCCAGTACTTC.

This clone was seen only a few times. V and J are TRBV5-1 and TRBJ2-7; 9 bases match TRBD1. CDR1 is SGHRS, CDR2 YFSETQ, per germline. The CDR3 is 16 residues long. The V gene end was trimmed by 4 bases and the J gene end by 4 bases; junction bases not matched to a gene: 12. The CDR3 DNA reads TGCGCCAGCAGCACTGGCCTTACAGGGGGCAGATACGAGCAGTACTTC. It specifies CASSTGLTGGRYEQYF.

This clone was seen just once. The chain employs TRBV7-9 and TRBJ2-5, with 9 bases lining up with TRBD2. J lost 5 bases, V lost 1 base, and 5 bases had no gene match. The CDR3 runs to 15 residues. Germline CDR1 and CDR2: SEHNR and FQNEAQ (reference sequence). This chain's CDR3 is CASSLDGGGAETQYF. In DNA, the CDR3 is TGTGCCAGCAGCTTAGATGGCGGGGGGGCGGAGACCCAGTACTTC.

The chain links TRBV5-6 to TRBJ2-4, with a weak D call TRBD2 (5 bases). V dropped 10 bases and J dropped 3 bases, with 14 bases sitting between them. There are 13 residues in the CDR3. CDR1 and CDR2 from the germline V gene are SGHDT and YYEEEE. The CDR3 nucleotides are TGTGCCGGCGGCGGGCGAGGCAAAAACATTCAGTACTTC. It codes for CAGGGRGKNIQYF.

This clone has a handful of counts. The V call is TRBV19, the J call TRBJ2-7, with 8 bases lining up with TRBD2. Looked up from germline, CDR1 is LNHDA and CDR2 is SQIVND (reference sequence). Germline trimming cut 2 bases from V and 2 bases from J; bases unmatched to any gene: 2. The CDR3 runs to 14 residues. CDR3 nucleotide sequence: TGTGCCAGTAGTATAAGCGGGGGCACCTACGAGCAGTACTTC. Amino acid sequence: CASSISGGTYEQYF.